The T cell receptor (beta chain) described here comes from a study of shared clonotypes between healthy human individuals. Study findings and constraints: Incompleteness in sorted-subset sequencing, despite large depth, was shown by rarefaction. Naive subsets tended to show greater estimated richness than memory subsets.

Points on this clone: Its antigen is undetermined.

Clones were sequenced by immunoSEQ multiplex PCR, and TCRdb holds only the in-frame ones, with some missing. This table holds 2 million to 2.5 million clones, about 94% found once. The CDR3 length is 15 residues. The V and J ends lost 2 bases and 4 bases respectively, with 14 bases between them. The V gene's germline CDR1 is MNHEY and CDR2 SMNVEV (reference sequence). The clonotype originates from a man aged 18 to 30 in good health. Sequencing used naive CD4+ T cells sorted from blood. Documented subset: CD45RA+ positively selected. The chain employs TRBV27 and TRBJ1-2; D might be TRBD1 (6 bases). The CDR3 region is CASSLQGGGTYGYTF. The CDR3 DNA reads TGTGCCAGCAGTTTACAGGGAGGGGGAACCTATGGCTACACCTTC.